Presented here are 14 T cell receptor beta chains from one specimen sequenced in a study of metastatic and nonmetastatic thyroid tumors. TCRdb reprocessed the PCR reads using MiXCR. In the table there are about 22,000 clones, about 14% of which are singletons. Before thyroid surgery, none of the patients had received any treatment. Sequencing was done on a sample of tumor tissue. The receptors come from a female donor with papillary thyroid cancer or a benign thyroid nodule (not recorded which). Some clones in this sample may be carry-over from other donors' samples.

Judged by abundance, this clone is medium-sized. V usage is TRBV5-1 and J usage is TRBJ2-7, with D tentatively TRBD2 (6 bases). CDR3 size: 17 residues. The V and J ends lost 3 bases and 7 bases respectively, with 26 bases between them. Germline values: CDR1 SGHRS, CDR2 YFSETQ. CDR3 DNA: TGCGCCAGCAGCTCCCTAGGTGGGACTGCAACGACGGAAGAGCAGTACTTC. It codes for CASSSLGGTATTEEQYF.

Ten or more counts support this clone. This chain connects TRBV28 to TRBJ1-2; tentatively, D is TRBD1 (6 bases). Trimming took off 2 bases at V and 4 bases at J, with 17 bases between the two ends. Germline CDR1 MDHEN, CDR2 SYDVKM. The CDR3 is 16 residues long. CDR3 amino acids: CASSLGGAQGLYGYTF. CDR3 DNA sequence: TGTGCCAGCAGTTTAGGGGGGGCGCAGGGTCTCTATGGCTACACCTTC.

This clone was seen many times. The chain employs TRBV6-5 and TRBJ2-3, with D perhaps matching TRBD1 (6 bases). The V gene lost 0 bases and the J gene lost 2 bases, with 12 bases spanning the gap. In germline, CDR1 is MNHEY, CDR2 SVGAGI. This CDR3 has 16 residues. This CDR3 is CASSYSMPGATDTQYF. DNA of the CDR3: TGTGCCAGCAGTTACTCGATGCCAGGGGCCACAGATACGCAGTATTTT.

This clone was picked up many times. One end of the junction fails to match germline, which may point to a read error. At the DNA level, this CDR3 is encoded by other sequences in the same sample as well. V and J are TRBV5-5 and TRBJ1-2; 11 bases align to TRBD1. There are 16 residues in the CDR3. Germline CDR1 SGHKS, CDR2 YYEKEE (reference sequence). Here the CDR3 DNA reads TGTGCCAGCAGCTTGTTATTGGGACAGGGGGACTACGGCTACACCTTC. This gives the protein CASSLLLGQGDYGYTF.

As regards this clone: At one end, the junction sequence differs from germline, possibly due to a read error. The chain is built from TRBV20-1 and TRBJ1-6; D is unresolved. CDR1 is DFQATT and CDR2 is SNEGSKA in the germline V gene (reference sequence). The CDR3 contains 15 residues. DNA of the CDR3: TGCAGTGCTAGAGATGGGCCTGTGGGTAATTCACCCTTCCACTTT. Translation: CSARDGPVGNSPFHF.

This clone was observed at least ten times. The CDR3 DNA reads as TGTGCCAGCAGGGGGAGCAATCAGCCCCAGCATTTT. It specifies CASRGSNQPQHF. J is TRBJ1-5 and V is TRBV6-1; no clear D gene. The ends were cut back, 6 bases at V and 1 base at J, with 4 bases in the middle. This CDR3 has 12 amino acids. CDR1 and CDR2 from the germline V gene are MNHNS and SASEGT.

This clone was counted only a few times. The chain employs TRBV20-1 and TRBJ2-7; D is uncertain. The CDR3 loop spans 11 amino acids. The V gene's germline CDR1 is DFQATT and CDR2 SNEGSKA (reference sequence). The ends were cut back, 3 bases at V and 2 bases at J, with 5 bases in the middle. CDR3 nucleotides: TGCAGTGCTAGCCCACCCTACGAGCAGTACTTC. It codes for CSASPPYEQYF.

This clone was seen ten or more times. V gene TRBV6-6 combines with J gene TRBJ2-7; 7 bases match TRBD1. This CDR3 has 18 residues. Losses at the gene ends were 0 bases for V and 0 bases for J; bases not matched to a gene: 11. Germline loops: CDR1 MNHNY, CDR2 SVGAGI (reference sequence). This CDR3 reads CASSYSPRTGDSSYEQYF. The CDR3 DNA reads TGTGCCAGCAGTTACTCGCCAAGGACAGGCGATAGCTCCTACGAGCAGTACTTC.

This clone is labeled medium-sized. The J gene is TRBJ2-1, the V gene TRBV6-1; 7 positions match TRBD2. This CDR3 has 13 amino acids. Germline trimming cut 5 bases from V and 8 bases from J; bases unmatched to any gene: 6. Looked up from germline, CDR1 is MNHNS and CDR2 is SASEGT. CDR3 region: CASSTRESHEQFF. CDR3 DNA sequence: TGTGCCAGCAGTACGCGGGAGTCCCATGAGCAGTTCTTC.

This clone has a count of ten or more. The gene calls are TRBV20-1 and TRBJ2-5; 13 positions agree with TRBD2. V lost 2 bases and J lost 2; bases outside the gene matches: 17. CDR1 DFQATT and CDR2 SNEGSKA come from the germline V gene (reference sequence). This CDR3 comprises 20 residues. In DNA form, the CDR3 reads TGCAGTGCTAGATTGGTGCGGACTAGCGGGAGCGGGGGACCACAAGAGACCCAGTACTTC. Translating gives CSARLVRTSGSGGPQETQYF.

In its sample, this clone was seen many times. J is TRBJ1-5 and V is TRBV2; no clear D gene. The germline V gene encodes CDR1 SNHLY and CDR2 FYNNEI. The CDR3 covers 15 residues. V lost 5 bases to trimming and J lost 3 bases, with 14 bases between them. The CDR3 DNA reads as TGTGCCAGCAGTTTGCAGGTGGGGAACAATCAGCCCCAGCATTTT. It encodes CASSLQVGNNQPQHF.

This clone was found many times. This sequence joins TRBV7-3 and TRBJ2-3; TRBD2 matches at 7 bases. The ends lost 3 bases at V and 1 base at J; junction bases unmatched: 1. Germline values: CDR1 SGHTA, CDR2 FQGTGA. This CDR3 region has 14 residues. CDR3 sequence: CASSFLAGTDTQYF. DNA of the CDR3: TGTGCCAGCAGCTTTCTAGCGGGCACAGATACGCAGTATTTT.

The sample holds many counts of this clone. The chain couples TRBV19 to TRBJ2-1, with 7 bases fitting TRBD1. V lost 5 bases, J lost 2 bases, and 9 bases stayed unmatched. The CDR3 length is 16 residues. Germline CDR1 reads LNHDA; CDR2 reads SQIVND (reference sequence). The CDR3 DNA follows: TGTGCCAGTAGTCCCGGACAGGCCGATGCCTACAATGAGCAGTTCTTC. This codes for CASSPGQADAYNEQFF.

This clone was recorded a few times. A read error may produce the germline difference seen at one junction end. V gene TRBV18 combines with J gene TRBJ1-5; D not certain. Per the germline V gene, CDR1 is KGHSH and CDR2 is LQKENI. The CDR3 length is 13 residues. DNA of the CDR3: TGTGCCAGCTCACCTCCGACTGTACAGCCCCAGCGTTTT. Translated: CASSPPTVQPQRF. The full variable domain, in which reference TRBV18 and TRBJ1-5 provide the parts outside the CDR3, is NAGVMQNPRHLVRRRGQEARLRCSPMKGHSHVYWYRQLPEEGLKFMVYLQKENIIDESGMPKERFSAEFPKEGPSILRIQQVVRGDSAAYFCASSPPTVQPQRFGDGTRLSIL.